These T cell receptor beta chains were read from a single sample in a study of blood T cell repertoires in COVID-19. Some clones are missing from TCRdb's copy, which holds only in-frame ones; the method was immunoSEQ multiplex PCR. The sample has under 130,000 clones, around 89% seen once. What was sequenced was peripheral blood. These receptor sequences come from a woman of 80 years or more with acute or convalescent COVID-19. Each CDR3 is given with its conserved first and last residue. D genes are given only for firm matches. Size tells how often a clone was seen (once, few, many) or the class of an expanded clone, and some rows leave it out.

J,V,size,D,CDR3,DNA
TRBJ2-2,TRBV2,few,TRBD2,CASRVGRDTGELFF,TGTGCCAGCAGGGTAGGGAGGGACACCGGGGAGCTGTTTTTT
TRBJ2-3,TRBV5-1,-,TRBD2,CASSPGLAGARKTTDTQYF,TGCGCCAGCAGCCCGGGACTAGCGGGGGCCCGAAAAACCACAGATACGCAGTATTTT
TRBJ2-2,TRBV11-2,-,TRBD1,CASSLGQGANTGELFF,TGTGCCAGCAGCTTAGGACAGGGTGCGAACACCGGGGAGCTGTTTTTT
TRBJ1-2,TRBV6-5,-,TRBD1,CASSLTGGRVVYGYTF,TGTGCCAGCAGTTTGACAGGGGGGAGGGTAGTCTATGGCTACACCTTC
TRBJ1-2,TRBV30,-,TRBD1,CAWSVAGGYGYTF,TGTGCCTGGAGTGTGGCAGGGGGCTATGGCTACACCTTC
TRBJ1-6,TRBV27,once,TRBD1,CASSLRGQDSPLHF,TGTGCCAGCAGCCTCAGGGGGCAGGATTCACCCCTCCACTTT
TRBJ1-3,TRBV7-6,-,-,CASSRTDLTGNTIYF,TGTGCCAGCAGCCGTACAGATTTAACTGGAAACACCATATATTTT
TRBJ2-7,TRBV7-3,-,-,CASSFLSRRVYEQYF,TGTGCCAGCAGCTTTCTCTCGCGGCGGGTCTACGAGCAGTACTTC
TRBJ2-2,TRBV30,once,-,CAWSSWQTNTGELFF,TGTGCCTGGAGCTCCTGGCAGACGAACACCGGGGAGCTGTTTTTT
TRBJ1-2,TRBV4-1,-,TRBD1,CASSQEFGTAIYGYTF,TGCGCCAGCAGCCAAGAATTCGGGACAGCGATTTATGGCTACACCTTC
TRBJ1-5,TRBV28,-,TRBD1,CASSFGTGASNQPQHF,TGTGCCAGCAGTTTTGGGACAGGGGCCAGCAATCAGCCCCAGCATTTT
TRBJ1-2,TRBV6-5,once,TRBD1,CASSDPGQGPGYTF,TGTGCCAGCAGCGATCCGGGACAGGGGCCCGGCTACACCTTC
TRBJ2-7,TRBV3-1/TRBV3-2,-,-,CASSQSRSTGTHLYEQYF,TGTGCCAGCAGCCAATCTCGAAGCACAGGAACCCACCTCTACGAGCAGTACTTC
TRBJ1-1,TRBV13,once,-,CASSPPGGRTEAFF,TGTGCCAGCAGCCCACCTGGAGGGCGGACTGAAGCTTTCTTT
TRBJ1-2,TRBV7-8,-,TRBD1,CASSTRDSPTIAF,TGTGCCAGCAGCACCCGGGACAGCCCAACTATCGCCTTC
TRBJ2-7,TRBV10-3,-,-,CAISARYEQYF,TGTGCCATCAGTGCTAGATACGAGCAGTACTTC
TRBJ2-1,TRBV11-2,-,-,CASSLGRGVVSYNEQFF,TGTGCCAGCAGCTTGGGCAGGGGGGTCGTTTCTTACAATGAGCAGTTCTTC
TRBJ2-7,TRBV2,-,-,CASRGHNSYEQYF,TGTGCCAGCAGGGGACACAATTCCTACGAGCAGTACTTC
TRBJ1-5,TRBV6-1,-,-,CASTEQALIVSQHF,TGTGCCAGCACTGAACAGGCCCTTATAGTGTCCCAGCATTTT
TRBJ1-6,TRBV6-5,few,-,CASGGSSYNSPLHF,TGTGCCAGCGGCGGGAGCTCCTATAATTCACCCCTCCACTTT
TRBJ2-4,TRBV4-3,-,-,CASSQVPLGNQYF,TGCGCCAGCAGCCAAGTCCCCCTCGGTAATCAGTACTTC
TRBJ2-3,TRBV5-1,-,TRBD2,CASSSPQGLAGTSTDTQYF,TGCGCCAGCAGCTCCCCCCAGGGACTAGCGGGGACTAGCACAGATACGCAGTATTTT
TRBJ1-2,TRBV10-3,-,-,CAISTLQGPYGYTF,TGTGCCATCAGCACACTACAGGGTCCCTATGGCTACACCTTC
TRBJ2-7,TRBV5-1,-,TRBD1,CASSRTISDRVADEQYF,TGCGCCAGCAGCCGAACTATCTCCGACAGGGTTGCCGACGAGCAGTACTTC
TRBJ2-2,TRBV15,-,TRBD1,CATSRGQGTGELFF,TGTGCCACCAGCAGGGGACAGGGCACCGGGGAGCTGTTTTTT
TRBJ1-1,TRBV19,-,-,CASSDTVNTEAFF,TGTGCCAGTAGCGACACCGTGAACACTGAAGCTTTCTTT
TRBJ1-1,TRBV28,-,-,CASRWGGAFEAFF,TGTGCCAGCAGATGGGGGGGCGCATTTGAAGCTTTCTTT
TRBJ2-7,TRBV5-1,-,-,CASSLDAGYSYEQYF,TGCGCCAGCAGCTTGGATGCGGGTTACTCCTACGAGCAGTACTTC
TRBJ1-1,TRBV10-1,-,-,CASTQSREVRLTTANTEAFF,TGCGCCAGCACTCAGTCCAGGGAGGTTAGGCTAACGACGGCGAACACTGAAGCTTTCTTT
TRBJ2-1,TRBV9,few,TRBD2,CASSASGGNEQFF,TGTGCCAGCAGCGCTAGCGGGGGGAATGAGCAGTTCTTC
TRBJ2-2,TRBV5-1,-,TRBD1,CASSWDRRNTGELFF,TGCGCCAGCAGCTGGGACAGACGGAACACCGGGGAGCTGTTTTTT
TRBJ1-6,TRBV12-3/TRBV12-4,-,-,CASSPGGNSPLHF,TGTGCCAGCAGCCCAGGAGGTAATTCACCCCTCCACTTT
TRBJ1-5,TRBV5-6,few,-,CASSLGRGLSNQPQHF,TGTGCCAGCAGCCTGGGGAGGGGACTTAGCAATCAGCCCCAGCATTTT
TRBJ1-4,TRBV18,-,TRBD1,CASSLGQAATNEKLFF,TGTGCCAGCTCACTAGGACAGGCTGCAACTAATGAAAAACTGTTTTTT
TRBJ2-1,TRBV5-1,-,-,CASSLGQGGEQFF,TGCGCCAGCAGCTTGGGGCAGGGTGGGGAGCAGTTCTTC
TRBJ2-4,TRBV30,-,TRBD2,CAGTSGGAGGQNIQYF,TGTGCCGGGACTAGCGGGGGGGCCGGGGGCCAAAACATTCAGTACTTC
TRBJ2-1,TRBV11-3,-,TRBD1,CASSYSSGTDNNEQFF,TGTGCCAGCAGCTACAGCTCCGGGACAGATAACAATGAGCAGTTCTTC
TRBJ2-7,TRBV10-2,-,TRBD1,CASSAKGQGIYEQYF,TGCGCCAGCAGTGCCAAGGGACAGGGGATATACGAGCAGTACTTC
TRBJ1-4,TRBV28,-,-,CASKSGGEPNEKLFF,TGTGCCAGCAAGTCGGGGGGGGAACCTAATGAAAAACTGTTTTTT
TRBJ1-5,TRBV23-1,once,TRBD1,CASGALGQGTMGNQPQHF,TGCGCCAGCGGGGCATTAGGACAGGGGACGATGGGCAATCAGCCCCAGCATTTT
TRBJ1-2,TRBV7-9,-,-,CASSPKGWTTYGYTF,TGTGCCAGCAGCCCAAAAGGGTGGACAACCTATGGCTACACCTTC
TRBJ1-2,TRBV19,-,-,CASHRVDYGYTF,TGTGCCAGTCACAGGGTGGACTATGGCTACACCTTC
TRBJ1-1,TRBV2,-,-,CASSEYGDTEAFF,TGTGCCAGCAGTGAATACGGGGACACTGAAGCTTTCTTT
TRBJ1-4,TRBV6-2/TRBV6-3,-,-,CASSSRGRSTNEKLFF,TGTGCCAGCAGCTCCAGAGGGAGGTCAACTAATGAAAAACTGTTTTTT
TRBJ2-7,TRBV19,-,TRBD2,CASSTSGGPYEQYF,TGTGCCAGTAGCACTAGCGGGGGACCCTACGAGCAGTACTTC
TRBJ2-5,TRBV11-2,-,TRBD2,CASSFSGGAQETQYF,TGTGCCAGCAGCTTCTCCGGGGGGGCCCAAGAGACCCAGTACTTC
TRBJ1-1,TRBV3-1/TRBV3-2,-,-,CASSQYTGNTEAFF,TGTGCCAGCAGCCAATACACAGGGAACACTGAAGCTTTCTTT
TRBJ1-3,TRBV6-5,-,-,CASRNTGSSGNTIYF,TGTGCCAGCAGAAATACAGGCAGCTCTGGAAACACCATATATTTT
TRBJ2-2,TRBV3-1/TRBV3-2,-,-,CASSQEARRADTGELFF,TGTGCCAGCAGCCAAGAGGCACGGAGGGCCGACACCGGGGAGCTGTTTTTT
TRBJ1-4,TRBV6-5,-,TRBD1,CASRRGQGMVEKLFF,TGTGCCAGCAGACGAGGACAGGGGATGGTTGAAAAACTGTTTTTT
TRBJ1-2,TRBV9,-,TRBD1,CASSGDRALSYGYTF,TGTGCCAGCAGCGGGGACAGGGCGCTTAGCTATGGCTACACCTTC
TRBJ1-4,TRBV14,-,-,CASSQSSGSRYEKLFF,TGTGCCAGCAGCCAATCCTCGGGGAGTCGGTACGAAAAACTGTTTTTT
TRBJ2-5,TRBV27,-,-,CASSLALGRGETQYF,TGTGCCAGCAGTTTGGCCCTCGGACGGGGAGAGACCCAGTACTTC